Included here is one TCR beta chain sequence, with context. The antigen remains undetermined. Trimming stripped 4 bases from V and 2 bases from J, with 6 bases between. Germline V lookup: CDR1 LNHDA, CDR2 SQIVND (reference sequence). This CDR3 contains 13 residues. It was second doses at about 4 or about 12 weeks that were pooled. These data originate in a study of T cell responses to AZD1222 COVID-19 vaccine. This table comes from immunoSEQ multiplex PCR, and its TCRdb copy is limited to in-frame clones, with some not included. Among approximately 110,000 clones listed, about 91% were seen once. General study points: Nearly half of spike-specific TCRs reportedly target variant regions that are unmutated in the B.1.351 and B.1.1.7 variants. There were mostly white British donors and more females than males, and clonal diversity was possibly underestimated. Spike-specific TCR breadth rose after two AZD1222 doses, and depth rose as well.

This clonotype was sampled from an adult who received the AZD1222 COVID-19 vaccine. Here the sequenced sample was peripheral blood, taken 28 days after the second AZD1222 dose. The chain carries TRBV19 and TRBJ1-5; D call uncertain. The chain's CDR3 is CASSRDGNQPQHF. The CDR3 DNA reads TGTGCCAGTAGTAGGGATGGCAATCAGCCCCAGCATTTT.